One sample yielded the 5 T cell receptor beta chains listed below, sequenced in a study of cytomegalovirus exposure and HLA in healthy donors. PCR involved 60 Vbeta and 13 Jbeta primers. Clones were read by immunoSEQ multiplex PCR, and TCRdb kept only the in-frame ones, dropping some. The table shows 130,000 to 150,000 clones, with 82% occurring only once. The sequencing input was PBMCs. These TCRs come from a woman aged 55-69 years in good health and CMV-seropositive.

This clone is a singleton in its sample. The chain employs TRBV13 and TRBJ2-1, with 8 bases that match TRBD2. Germline loops: CDR1 PRHDT, CDR2 FYEKMQ (reference sequence). Trimming at V came to 5 bases and at J to 9 bases, leaving 21 bases not matched to a gene. The CDR3 loop spans 18 amino acids. Written as DNA, the CDR3 is TGTGCCAGCAGCCCCCGGGGGGGCCGGGCAAGTACCGCAGGTGAGCAGTTCTTC. The encoded protein is CASSPRGGRASTAGEQFF.

The chain joins TRBV6-1 to TRBJ1-4; TRBD1 matches 7 bases. V trimming: 6 bases; J trimming: 3 bases; junction bases outside the gene matches: 7. Per the germline V gene, CDR1 is MNHNS and CDR2 is SASEGT. The length of the CDR3 is 15 residues. For the CDR3, the DNA is TGTGCCAGCAGCTCCACAGGGGATCCTAATGAAAAACTGTTTTTT. Translated, it gives CASSSTGDPNEKLFF.

The chain employs TRBV28 and TRBJ1-2; possible D gene TRBD1, 6 bases. The V and J ends lost 4 bases and 13 bases respectively, with 16 bases between them. Looked up from germline, CDR1 is MDHEN and CDR2 is SYDVKM. The CDR3 is made up of 12 amino acids. This chain's CDR3 is CASSSEGGAFTF. The CDR3 DNA reads as TGTGCCAGCAGTTCAGAGGGGGGGGCTTTCACCTTC.

The chain couples TRBV28 to TRBJ2-7; 8 nucleotides align to TRBD2. V shed 3 bases and J 3 bases; nucleotides not matched to a gene: 16. The CDR3 runs 18 residues. Per germline, CDR1 MDHEN and CDR2 SYDVKM. DNA for the CDR3: TGTGCCAGCAGTTTGGGGTCGGGACTAGTCGTCGGAATCTACGAGCAGTACTTC. It specifies CASSLGSGLVVGIYEQYF.

This clone was detected a few times. The J gene is TRBJ1-4, the V gene TRBV2; a weak D match, TRBD1 (5 bases). Trimming took 8 bases from V and 4 from J, leaving 14 bases between them. Germline V gene sequence: CDR1 SNHLY, CDR2 FYNNEI. The CDR3 covers 14 residues. The CDR3 DNA is TGTGCCAGCCTTGCGGGGGAAAATAATGAAAAACTGTTTTTT. Protein: CASLAGENNEKLFF.